This TCR beta chain was captured by sequencing in a study of blood T cell repertoires in COVID-19. Study context: COVID-19 samples from acute and convalescent phases originated in the United States, Italy and Spain. T cells, B-cell-depleted T cells, or PBMCs supplied cDNA or gDNA.

Original data processing: Scientists estimated how many nucleated cells there were by amplifying reference gene primers. TCRdb's table, derived via immunoSEQ multiplex PCR, lists solely in-frame clones and lacks some. From that table come the V and J calls and clone size; the DNA was used to work out D and trimming. Of over 60,000 clones listed, 75% to 90% are singletons. Sequencing input: peripheral blood. This TCR was sampled from an elderly woman with active or convalescent COVID-19.

DNA for the CDR3: TGTGCCAGCAGCCCCACTCGGGACAAGTTTTATGGCTACACCTTC. Translating it yields CASSPTRDKFYGYTF. This sequence joins TRBV7-9 and TRBJ1-2; a possible D gene is TRBD1 (6 bases). This CDR3 contains 15 residues. Germline CDR1 is SEHNR and CDR2 is FQNEAQ (reference sequence). Trimming took off 5 bases at V and 5 bases at J, with 18 bases between the two ends.